The TCR beta chain under discussion was sequenced for a study of OX40 agonist ivuxolimab in advanced cancers. Study as a whole: Patients were treated with ivuxolimab, an agonistic anti-OX40 (CD134) antibody.

The CDR3 is 13 amino acids. V lost 6 bases to trimming and J lost 8 bases; unmatched junction nucleotides: 7. Germline V gives CDR1 MNHEY, CDR2 SVGAGI. Study outcomes and limitations: Expanded clones belonging to CD8+ T cells outnumbered, on average, those of CD4+.

In its sample, this clone was seen a few times. What it recognizes is unknown. The repertoire was sequenced with immunoSEQ multiplex PCR; TCRdb's copy has only in-frame clones and lacks some. Among about 62,000 clones listed, around 85% were seen once. The sample consisted of CD4+ or CD8+ T cells sorted from blood, taken in a trial of the OX40 agonist ivuxolimab. This chain uses TRBV6-5 with TRBJ1-5; 7 bases line up with TRBD1. This receptor was identified in an adult with an advanced solid tumor such as melanoma, head and neck, liver or kidney cancer. The CDR3 loop reads CASSSDRDKPQHF. CDR3 bases: TGTGCCAGCAGCTCAGACAGGGACAAGCCCCAGCATTTT.